Sample share makes the clone carrying this T cell receptor beta chain medium-sized (0.01 to 0.1%). Using its own MiXCR run on the RACE reads, TCRdb lists one record per CDR3 protein. Found here are around 340,000 distinct CDR3 sequences, about 7% of them singletons; the top ten hold around 8.4%. The data stem from a study of human T cells and chemical hapten exposure. This CDR3 spans 17 amino acids. Germline V gene data show CDR1 as LGHDT and CDR2 as YNNKEL (reference sequence). Trimming took 0 bases from V and 2 from J, leaving 17 bases between them. Time point given: patch test 1, 2 weeks after DPC sensitization. Treatment reported: therapeutic diphenylcyclopropenone sensitization with weekly scalp DPC.

The sample here was whole blood, taken in connection with sensitization to the hapten diphenylcyclopropenone (DPC). This clonotype was sampled from a woman in her late teens or twenties with alopecia areata. Some clones in this sample may be carry-over from other donors' samples. V is TRBV3-1 and J is TRBJ2-7; tentatively, D is TRBD1 or TRBD2 (6 bases each). CDR3 sequence: CASSQEWMGGYTYEQYF. CDR3 nucleotides: TGTGCCAGCAGCCAAGAATGGATGGGGGGCTATACCTACGAGCAGTACTTC.